In this sample, the clone carrying this T cell receptor (beta chain) turned up a few times. Its antigen is currently unknown. CDR3 length: 12 amino acids. Deletions cut 3 bases from V and 0 bases from J, with 3 bases between. Per the germline V gene, CDR1 is LNHNV and CDR2 is YYDKDF (reference sequence). A J-beta primer mix and a sample-barcoded 5' primer were used in a second PCR of about 7 to 12 cycles. Each CDR3 protein gets one entry after TCRdb re-called the 5' RACE reads with MiXCR. The sample includes roughly 1,500,000 distinct CDR3 sequences, about 40% of them seen just once. Each donor was a healthy Caucasian individual from Russia, aged roughly 6 to 90. At least 6 micrograms of total RNA were extracted per sample. The data are from a study of blood T cells in healthy people across ages. Study results and caveats: Per million T cells, TCR beta diversity dropped roughly linearly as age increased.

Sequenced: blood. This TCR was sampled from a woman between 18 and 30 years old in good health. The chain couples TRBV15 to TRBJ2-7; no clear D. The CDR3 sequence is CATSSASYEQYF. The CDR3 coding sequence is TGTGCCACCAGCAGCGCCTCCTACGAGCAGTACTTC. Full variable domain (remainder filled in from reference TRBV15 and TRBJ2-7): DAMVIQNPRYQVTQFGKPVTLSCSQTLNHNVMYWYQQKSSQAPKLLFHYYDKDFNNEADTPDNFQSRRPNTSFCFLDIRSPGLGDTAMYLCATSSASYEQYFGPGTRLTVT.